This T cell receptor (beta chain) was captured by sequencing in a study of blood T cell repertoires in COVID-19. Study background: Sources were T cells, B-cell-depleted T cells, or PBMCs; the material itself was cDNA or gDNA.

This clone was detected once. The V gene lost 0 bases and the J gene lost 3 bases, with 10 bases spanning the gap. Germline CDR1 is SGHKS and CDR2 is YYEKEE (reference sequence). The length of the CDR3 is 15 residues. In the study's own analysis: Amplification from reference gene primers served as the basis for estimated nucleated cell counts. The assay was immunoSEQ multiplex PCR, and TCRdb's table has in-frame clones only and misses some. V, J and clone size were drawn from that table, and D and trimming were deduced from the DNA. Of about 130,000 clones listed, around 83% were seen once; the top ten hold 16%.

The TCR originated in a woman between 45 and 65 years old with acute or convalescent COVID-19. Input material: peripheral blood. The V call is TRBV5-5, the J call TRBJ1-5; no definite D call. CDR3 residues: CASSLEESVNQPQHF. The CDR3 nucleotides are TGTGCCAGCAGCTTGGAGGAAAGCGTCAATCAGCCCCAGCATTTT. Full variable domain (outside the CDR3, taken from reference TRBV5-5 and TRBJ1-5): DAGVTQSPTHLIKTRGQQVTLRCSPISGHKSVSWYQQVLGQGPQFIFQYYEKEERGRGNFPDRFSARQFPNYSSELNVNALLLGDSALYLCASSLEESVNQPQHFGDGTRLSIL.